Following are 32 T cell receptor beta chains from one sample sequenced in a study of T cells in Graves' hyperthyroidism and ophthalmopathy. What was amplified from RNA transcripts were TCR beta CDR3 regions. In the first-round RT-PCR of the TCR CDR3, the HTBI primer set was used. Each CDR3 protein gets one entry after TCRdb re-called the multiplex PCR reads with MiXCR. Among some 740,000 distinct CDR3 sequences listed, less than 15% were seen once. The specimen was blood. Source of these receptors: a woman younger than 35 with Graves' hyperthyroidism.

This chain joins TRBV6-1 and TRBJ1-1; maybe TRBD1 (6 bases). Trimming shortened V by 6 bases and J by 2 bases, and 13 bases separated the two germline ends. The V gene's germline CDR1 is MNHNS and CDR2 SASEGT. The CDR3 loop spans 14 amino acids. CDR3 nucleotides: TGTGCCAGCAGGAATACAGGGCACAACACTGAAGCTTTCTTT. Encoded protein: CASRNTGHNTEAFF.

The chain has TRBV15 and TRBJ2-1; TRBD1 agrees at 10 bases. CDR3 size: 14 residues. Germline CDR1 reads LNHNV; CDR2 reads YYDKDF (reference sequence). V gave up 3 bases and J gave up 8 bases; unmatched junction bases: 4. As DNA, the CDR3 is TGTGCCACCAGCAGGGACAGGGGGTGGGATGAGCAGTTCTTC. Its translation is CATSRDRGWDEQFF. The full variable domain, its missing parts supplied by reference TRBV15 and TRBJ2-1, is DAMVIQNPRYQVTQFGKPVTLSCSQTLNHNVMYWYQQKSSQAPKLLFHYYDKDFNNEADTPDNFQSRRPNTSFCFLDIRSPGLGDTAMYLCATSRDRGWDEQFFGPGTRLTVL.

Only a few counts were recorded for this clonotype. The genes are TRBV3-1 and TRBJ1-6; TRBD1 is a possible D gene (5 bases). V lost 1 base, J lost 10 bases, and 14 bases lay in between. CDR3 length equals 15 residues. In germline, CDR1 is LGHDT, CDR2 YNNKEL (reference sequence). This CDR3 is CASSQVSRWGSPLHF. The DNA of the CDR3 is TGTGCCAGCAGCCAAGTTTCCCGGTGGGGGTCACCCCTCCACTTT.

This clonotype was detected many times. The chain combines TRBV11-2 with TRBJ1-1; D not resolved. Germline V lookup: CDR1 SGHAT, CDR2 FQNNGV. V lost 1 base, J lost 10 bases, and 16 bases lay in between. The CDR3 extends over 14 amino acids. The CDR3 DNA is TGTGCCAGCAGCTTAGGGGCCCATCCTAAGGCAGCTTTCTTT. Translation: CASSLGAHPKAAFF.

In this sample, this clonotype turned up many times. The rearrangement uses TRBV6-1 and TRBJ2-3, with TRBD1 matching over 9 bases. V trimming: 8 bases; J trimming: 2 bases; junction bases outside the gene matches: 2. The CDR3 spans 13 residues. Germline V gene sequence: CDR1 MNHNS, CDR2 SASEGT. Here the CDR3 reads CASRTGDTDTQYF. In DNA, the CDR3 is TGTGCCAGCCGGACAGGGGACACAGATACGCAGTATTTT.

The sample holds many counts of this clonotype. The chain employs TRBV5-5 and TRBJ1-2, with a weak D call TRBD1 (5 bases). The CDR3 totals 14 residues. Looked up from germline, CDR1 is SGHKS and CDR2 is YYEKEE (reference sequence). With 4 bases removed from V and 4 bases from J, the gap between germline ends came to 14 bases. CDR3 coding DNA: TGTGCCAGCAGCCCGGGGAGGGGAAGCTATGGCTACACCTTC. Amino acids: CASSPGRGSYGYTF.

This sequence joins TRBV4-3 and TRBJ2-7; 8 bases match TRBD2. Trimming cost V 4 bases and J 6 bases; bases outside gene matches: 20. Looked up from germline, CDR1 is LGHNA and CDR2 is YSLEER. The CDR3 runs to 18 residues. CDR3 sequence (DNA): TGCGCCAGCAGCCCCCTCGGAGGCGGCGGGAGGTCACGGGTCGAGCAGTACTTC. The encoded protein is CASSPLGGGGRSRVEQYF.

This sequence joins TRBV4-3 and TRBJ2-1; no firm D call. V lost 1 base and J 1 base, leaving 23 bases between the germline ends. Germline CDR1 reads LGHNA; CDR2 reads YSLEER. This CDR3 comprises 20 residues. The CDR3 sequence is CASSQASTHIVPFSYNEQFF. In DNA form, the CDR3 reads TGCGCCAGCAGCCAAGCTTCGACGCATATAGTACCCTTTTCCTACAATGAGCAGTTCTTC.

This chain uses TRBV7-9 with TRBJ1-2; 7 positions match TRBD1. The CDR3 is 14 amino acids. V trimming: 3 bases; J trimming: 7 bases; junction bases outside the gene matches: 8. Per germline, CDR1 SEHNR and CDR2 FQNEAQ (reference sequence). The CDR3 coding sequence is TGTGCCAGCAGCTTTATGACAGGGTTAAGTGGCTACACCTTC. Translating it yields CASSFMTGLSGYTF.

The chain links TRBV9 to TRBJ2-5; no reliable D call. The germline V and J ends were trimmed by 4 bases and 7 bases, with 14 bases remaining between them. The CDR3 sequence is 13 residues long. Germline CDR1 reads SGDLS; CDR2 reads YYNGEE. CDR3 coding DNA: TGTGCCAGCAGCATAGACACGGTGGGGACCCAGTACTTC. Translating gives CASSIDTVGTQYF.

This clonotype was detected only a few times. CDR3 in amino acids: CASSWNGETQYF. The DNA for the CDR3 is TGTGCCAGCAGCTGGAACGGGGAGACCCAGTACTTC. This chain links TRBV5-4 with TRBJ2-5; D is undetermined. CDR3 length: 12 residues. V was clipped by 3 bases and J by 5 bases, with 8 bases between them. Germline CDR1 is SGHNT and CDR2 is YYREEE (reference sequence).

This clonotype was counted between two and nine times. The chain links TRBV9 to TRBJ2-3; possibly TRBD2 for D (6 bases). CDR1 is SGDLS and CDR2 is YYNGEE in the germline V gene. CDR3 length: 16 residues. The ends were cut back, 4 bases at V and 1 base at J, with 16 bases in the middle. The CDR3 region has the DNA TGTGCCAGCAGCTCATGGGGGGAATTGGGCACAGATACGCAGTATTTT. Protein sequence: CASSSWGELGTDTQYF.

Many counts were recorded for this clonotype. The chain carries TRBV18 and TRBJ1-5; no firm D call. V was clipped by 2 bases and J by 8 bases, with 13 bases between them. CDR1 KGHSH and CDR2 LQKENI come from the germline V gene. This CDR3 is 14 amino acids long. CDR3 amino acids: CASSPLREVKPQHF. In DNA form, the CDR3 reads TGTGCCAGCTCACCATTAAGGGAGGTGAAGCCCCAGCATTTT.

This clonotype has just a few counts. The CDR3 loop reads CATSERDSEQYF. DNA for the CDR3: TGTGCCACCAGTGAACGGGACAGCGAGCAGTACTTC. This chain connects TRBV24-1 to TRBJ2-7, with TRBD1 matching over 7 bases. Germline loops: CDR1 KGHDR, CDR2 SFDVKD. V was clipped by 4 bases and J by 6 bases; unmatched bases: 2. This CDR3 spans 12 amino acids.

This clonotype turned up a few times. The V gene is TRBV11-1, the J gene TRBJ1-1; tentatively, D is TRBD1 (5 bases). The length of the CDR3 is 14 residues. Trimming took 7 bases from V and 6 from J, leaving 18 bases between them. In germline, CDR1 is SGHAT, CDR2 FQDESV (reference sequence). The CDR3 region has the DNA TGTGCCAGCATGCCACCCGGAGGGGTCCCTGAAGCTTTCTTT. Protein: CASMPPGGVPEAFF.

In this sample, this clonotype turned up many times. For the CDR3, the DNA is TGTGCCAGCAGCTCCATGACTCTTACTATCGAGCAGTACTTC. Its protein product is CASSSMTLTIEQYF. The chain links TRBV5-4 to TRBJ2-7; no reliable D call. Germline V gene sequence: CDR1 SGHNT, CDR2 YYREEE (reference sequence). CDR3 length: 14 residues. The ends were cut back, 3 bases at V and 6 bases at J, with 16 bases in the middle.

At least ten counts were recorded for this clonotype. The V gene is TRBV7-8, the J gene TRBJ2-2; 9 bases align to TRBD1. Per the germline V gene, CDR1 is SGHVS and CDR2 is FQNEAQ. The CDR3 runs 17 residues. V dropped 5 bases and J dropped 1; count of bases not matched to a gene: 8. The CDR3 here is CASSTKTGGWNTGELFF. The CDR3 DNA reads as TGTGCCAGCAGCACAAAAACAGGGGGCTGGAACACCGGGGAGCTGTTTTTT.

The rearrangement uses TRBV4-1 and TRBJ2-7; no clear D gene. The germline V gene has CDR1 MGHRA and CDR2 YSYEKL. V lost 2 bases and J 3 bases, leaving 11 bases between the germline ends. This CDR3 has 14 amino acids. This CDR3 reads CASSQIGSLYEQYF. The DNA of the CDR3 is TGCGCCAGCAGCCAAATTGGTAGCCTCTACGAGCAGTACTTC.

This chain connects TRBV7-6 to TRBJ2-7; 12 bases are shared with TRBD1. V was clipped by 5 bases and J by 0 bases; unmatched bases: 17. Germline assignment: CDR1 SGHVS and CDR2 FNYEAQ. The CDR3 extends over 20 amino acids. CDR3 sequence (DNA): TGTGCCAGCAGCCCTATTCCCGGGACAGGGGGCTCACTCTCCTCCTACGAGCAGTACTTC. It is translated as CASSPIPGTGGSLSSYEQYF.

V gene TRBV20-1 combines with J gene TRBJ2-5, with 7 bases aligning to TRBD1. Trimming at V came to 6 bases and at J to 5 bases, leaving 9 bases not matched to a gene. This CDR3 spans 13 amino acids. Germline V lookup: CDR1 DFQATT, CDR2 SNEGSKA (reference sequence). CDR3 amino acids: CSAGDSRLETQYF. The CDR3 coding sequence is TGCAGTGCGGGGGACAGTAGGCTGGAGACCCAGTACTTC.

At least ten counts were recorded for this clonotype. The CDR3 loop reads CASSLTQGEETQYF. The DNA for the CDR3 is TGTGCCAGCAGTCTCACACAGGGGGAAGAGACCCAGTACTTC. J is TRBJ2-5 and V is TRBV28, with 8 bases identical to TRBD1. The CDR3 consists of 14 residues. CDR1 and CDR2 from the germline V gene are MDHEN and SYDVKM. With V trimmed by 5 bases and J by 3 bases, 5 bases remained unmatched.

The genes are TRBV6-1 and TRBJ2-1; 13 bases map to TRBD2. Looked up from germline, CDR1 is MNHNS and CDR2 is SASEGT. Losses at the gene ends were 5 bases for V and 8 bases for J; bases not matched to a gene: 12. This CDR3 spans 17 amino acids. The CDR3 DNA reads as TGTGCCAGCAGTCCACTCCGGACTAGCGGGAGTCAGTATGAGCAGTTCTTC. This translates into CASSPLRTSGSQYEQFF.

This clonotype was seen a handful of times. This chain uses TRBV4-3 with TRBJ2-3; no reliable D call. Trimming shortened V by 1 base and J by 4 bases, and 18 bases separated the two germline ends. Germline V CDR1 and CDR2: LGHNA, YSLEER. The CDR3 covers 17 residues. The CDR3 region is CASSQVARHGGSDTQYF. The DNA for the CDR3 is TGCGCCAGCAGCCAAGTTGCGAGGCACGGTGGATCAGATACGCAGTATTTT.

The rearrangement links TRBV3-1 to TRBJ2-3, with 11 bases matching TRBD2. The trim removed 4 bases at V and 3 bases at J, leaving 12 bases unmatched. Per the germline V gene, CDR1 is LGHDT and CDR2 is YNNKEL (reference sequence). The CDR3 has 18 amino acids. This CDR3 is CASSPRGFSGRATDTQYF. In DNA, the CDR3 is TGTGCCAGCAGCCCTCGTGGTTTTAGCGGGAGGGCAACAGATACGCAGTATTTT.

The chain couples TRBV4-3 to TRBJ2-7; either TRBD1 or TRBD2 may supply D (5 bases each). Germline V gene lookup returns CDR1 LGHNA and CDR2 YSLEER. Trimming pared 0 bases from V and 2 bases from J, leaving 14 bases between. The CDR3 runs 16 residues. As DNA, the CDR3 is TGCGCCAGCAGCCAAGATGAGGCAGGGACGGCCTACGAGCAGTACTTC. It is translated as CASSQDEAGTAYEQYF.

The chain recombines TRBV5-1 with TRBJ2-1; possibly TRBD2 for D (5 bases). Germline lookup yields CDR1 SGHRS and CDR2 YFSETQ. V was shortened by 4 bases and J by 2 bases, with 16 bases between the two germline ends. This CDR3 is built from 16 residues. The CDR3 protein is CASSPTGVRPYNEQFF. The CDR3 DNA reads TGCGCCAGCAGCCCCACCGGGGTGAGGCCCTACAATGAGCAGTTCTTC.

This clonotype was seen more than once but under ten times. The V and J genes are TRBV29-1 and TRBJ2-2, with TRBD2 matching 10 bases. The length of the CDR3 is 15 residues. V lost 6 bases and J lost 2; bases outside the gene matches: 6. CDR1 and CDR2 from the germline V gene are SQVTM and ANQGSEA. In DNA, the CDR3 is TGCAGCGTCGGGGGGACTAGCGTAAACACCGGGGAGCTGTTTTTT. Translated, it gives CSVGGTSVNTGELFF.

This clonotype has more than one count but fewer than ten. The rearrangement uses TRBV6-2 or TRBV6-3 and TRBJ2-2; the D call may be TRBD1 or TRBD2 (5 bases each). Trimming cost V 3 bases and J 1 base, with 12 bases left between them. This CDR3 is built from 16 residues. Germline-derived CDR1 and CDR2 are MNHEY and SVGEGT. In DNA form, the CDR3 reads TGTGCCAGCAGTTATCGTGGGGGATTGAACACCGGGGAGCTGTTTTTT. It encodes CASSYRGGLNTGELFF.

In this sample, this clonotype turned up many times. The V call is TRBV7-9, the J call TRBJ2-3; no firm D call. Trimming left V 5 bases short and J 1 base short, with 10 bases between. Germline V gene sequence: CDR1 SEHNR, CDR2 FQNEAQ (reference sequence). The CDR3 has 14 amino acids. The CDR3 protein is CASSPARRTDTQYF. The CDR3, as DNA: TGTGCCAGCAGCCCTGCCCGGCGCACAGATACGCAGTATTTT. Full variable domain (outside the CDR3, taken from reference TRBV7-9 and TRBJ2-3): DTGVSQNPRHKITKRGQNVTFRCDPISEHNRLYWYRQTLGQGPEFLTYFQNEAQLEKSRLLSDRFSAERPKGSFSTLEIQRTEQGDSAMYLCASSPARRTDTQYFGPGTRLTVL.

As for this clonotype: The CDR3 does not close with the conserved phenylalanine or tryptophan, likely indicating a read error. V gene TRBV19 combines with J gene TRBJ2-1; 16 bases match TRBD2. This CDR3 region has 20 residues. CDR1 and CDR2 from the germline V gene are LNHDA and SQIVND (reference sequence). Trimming removed 5 bases from V and 0 bases from J; junction bases left unmatched: 10. CDR3 nucleotides: TGTGCCAGTAGTCCCCGGACCGGGACTAGCGGGAGGGGCTCCTACAATGAGCAGTTCATC. Translating it yields CASSPRTGTSGRGSYNEQFI.

This clonotype was counted many times. CDR3 loop: CASSYAGGPYEQYF. The CDR3 coding sequence is TGTGCCAGCAGTTACGCAGGGGGCCCATACGAGCAGTACTTC. The V and J genes are TRBV6-5 and TRBJ2-7, with 8 bases identical to TRBD1. Germline loops: CDR1 MNHEY, CDR2 SVGAGI. Unmatched junction bases numbered 4, after V lost 2 bases and J lost 4 bases. The CDR3 extends over 14 amino acids.

This clonotype appeared many times. The chain employs TRBV12-3 or TRBV12-4 and TRBJ1-5; D unresolved. This CDR3 is 16 amino acids long. The germline V and J ends were trimmed by 1 base and 0 bases, with 10 bases remaining between them. CDR3 sequence: CASSLGEGHSNQPQHF. The DNA of the CDR3 is TGTGCCAGCAGTTTAGGTGAAGGCCATAGCAATCAGCCCCAGCATTTT.